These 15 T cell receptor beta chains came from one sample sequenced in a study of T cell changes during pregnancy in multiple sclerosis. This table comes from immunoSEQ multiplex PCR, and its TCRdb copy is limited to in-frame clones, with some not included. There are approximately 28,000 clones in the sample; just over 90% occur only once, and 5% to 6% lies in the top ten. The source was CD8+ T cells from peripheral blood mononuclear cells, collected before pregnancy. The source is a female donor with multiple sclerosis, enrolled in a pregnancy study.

The CDR3 reads CASSIGLNNEQFF. The CDR3 DNA is TGTGCCAGTAGTATTGGACTTAACAATGAGCAGTTCTTC. The chain combines TRBV19 with TRBJ2-1, with a weak D call TRBD2 (5 bases). CDR1 LNHDA and CDR2 SQIVND come from the germline V gene (reference sequence). Trimming pared 3 bases from V and 5 bases from J, leaving 8 bases between. The CDR3 length is 13 residues.

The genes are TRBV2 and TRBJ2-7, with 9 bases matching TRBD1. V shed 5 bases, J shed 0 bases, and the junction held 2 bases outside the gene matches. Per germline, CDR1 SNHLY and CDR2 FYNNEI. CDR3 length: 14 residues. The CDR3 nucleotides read TGTGCCAGCAGTTCGACAGGGGGCTCCTACGAGCAGTACTTC. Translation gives CASSSTGGSYEQYF.

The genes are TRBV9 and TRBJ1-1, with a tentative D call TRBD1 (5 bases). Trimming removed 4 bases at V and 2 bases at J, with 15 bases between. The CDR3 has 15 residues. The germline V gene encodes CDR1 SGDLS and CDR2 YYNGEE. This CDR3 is CASSPGGRGNTEAFF. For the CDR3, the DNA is TGTGCCAGCAGCCCGGGGGGAAGGGGAAACACTGAAGCTTTCTTT.

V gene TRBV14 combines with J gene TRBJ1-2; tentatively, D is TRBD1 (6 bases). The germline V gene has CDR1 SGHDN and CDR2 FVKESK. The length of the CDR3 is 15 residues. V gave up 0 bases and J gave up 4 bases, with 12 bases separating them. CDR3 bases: TGTGCCAGCAGCCAAGATTCCCCAGGGGCCTATGGCTACACCTTC. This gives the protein CASSQDSPGAYGYTF.

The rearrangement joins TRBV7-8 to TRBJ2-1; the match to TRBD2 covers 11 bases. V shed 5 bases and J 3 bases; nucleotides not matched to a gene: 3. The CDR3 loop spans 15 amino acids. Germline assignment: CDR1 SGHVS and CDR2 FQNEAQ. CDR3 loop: CASSPGTSGYNEQFF. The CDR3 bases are TGTGCCAGCAGCCCCGGGACTAGCGGCTACAATGAGCAGTTCTTC.

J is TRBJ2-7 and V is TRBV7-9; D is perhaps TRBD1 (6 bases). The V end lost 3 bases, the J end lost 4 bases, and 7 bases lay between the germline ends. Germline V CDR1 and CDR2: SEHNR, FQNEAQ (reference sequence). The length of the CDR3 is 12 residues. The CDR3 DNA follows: TGTGCCAGCAGCTTCGGGACATACGAGCAGTACTTC. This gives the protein CASSFGTYEQYF.

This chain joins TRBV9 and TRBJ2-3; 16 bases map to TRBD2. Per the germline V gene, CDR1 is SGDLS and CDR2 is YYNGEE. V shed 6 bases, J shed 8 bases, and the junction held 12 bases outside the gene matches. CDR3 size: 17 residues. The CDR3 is CASNDGTSGRDIGTQYF. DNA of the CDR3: TGTGCCAGCAACGACGGGACTAGCGGGAGGGACATTGGTACGCAGTATTTT.

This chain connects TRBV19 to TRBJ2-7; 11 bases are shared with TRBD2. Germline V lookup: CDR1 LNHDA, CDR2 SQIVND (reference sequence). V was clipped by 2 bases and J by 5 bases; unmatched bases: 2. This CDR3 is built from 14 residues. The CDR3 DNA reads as TGTGCCAGTAGTATACTAGCGGGGGGCAACGAGCAGTACTTC. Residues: CASSILAGGNEQYF.

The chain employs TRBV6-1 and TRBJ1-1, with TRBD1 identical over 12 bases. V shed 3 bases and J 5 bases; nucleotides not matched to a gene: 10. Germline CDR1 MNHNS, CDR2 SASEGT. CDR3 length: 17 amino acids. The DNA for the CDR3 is TGTGCCAGCAGTGACAGGGGACAGGGGGCGGGCAAAACTGAAGCTTTCTTT. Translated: CASSDRGQGAGKTEAFF.

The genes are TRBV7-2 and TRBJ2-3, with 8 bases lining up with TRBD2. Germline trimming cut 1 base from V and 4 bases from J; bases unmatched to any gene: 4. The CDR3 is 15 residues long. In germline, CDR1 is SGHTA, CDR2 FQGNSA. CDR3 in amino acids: CASSLGGGFSDTQYF. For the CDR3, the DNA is TGTGCCAGCAGCTTAGGCGGGGGGTTTTCAGATACGCAGTATTTT. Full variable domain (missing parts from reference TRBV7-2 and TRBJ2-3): GAGVSQSPSNKVTEKGKDVELRCDPISGHTALYWYRQSLGQGLEFLIYFQGNSAPDKSGLPSDRFSAERTGGSVSTLTIQRTQQEDSAVYLCASSLGGGFSDTQYFGPGTRLTVL.

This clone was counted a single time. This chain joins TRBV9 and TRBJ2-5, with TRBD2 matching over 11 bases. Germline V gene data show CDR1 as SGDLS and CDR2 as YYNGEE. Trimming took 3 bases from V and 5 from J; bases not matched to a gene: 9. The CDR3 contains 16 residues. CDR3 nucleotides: TGTGCCAGCAGCGCGCATTTGACTAGCGGGGATGAGACCCAGTACTTC. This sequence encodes CASSAHLTSGDETQYF.

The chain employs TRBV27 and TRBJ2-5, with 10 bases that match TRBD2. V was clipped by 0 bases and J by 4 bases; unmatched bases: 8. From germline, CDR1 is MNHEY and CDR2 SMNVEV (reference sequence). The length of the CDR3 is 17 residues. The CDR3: CASSLSAGGPIRETQYF. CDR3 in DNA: TGTGCCAGCAGTTTATCAGCGGGAGGGCCAATCCGAGAGACCCAGTACTTC.

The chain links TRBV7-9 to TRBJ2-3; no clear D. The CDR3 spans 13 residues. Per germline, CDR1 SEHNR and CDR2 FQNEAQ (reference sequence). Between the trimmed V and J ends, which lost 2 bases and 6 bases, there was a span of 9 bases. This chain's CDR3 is CASSLPKADTQYF. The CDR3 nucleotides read TGTGCCAGCAGCTTACCAAAAGCGGATACGCAGTATTTT.

CDR3 sequence (DNA): TGTGCCAGCAGCTTTGACAGGGGGCTGGACTACAATGAGCAGTTCTTC. This translates into CASSFDRGLDYNEQFF. The gene calls are TRBV28 and TRBJ2-1, with 10 bases that match TRBD1. Per germline, CDR1 MDHEN and CDR2 SYDVKM. The CDR3 consists of 16 residues. Trimming removed 6 bases from V and 3 bases from J; junction bases left unmatched: 8.

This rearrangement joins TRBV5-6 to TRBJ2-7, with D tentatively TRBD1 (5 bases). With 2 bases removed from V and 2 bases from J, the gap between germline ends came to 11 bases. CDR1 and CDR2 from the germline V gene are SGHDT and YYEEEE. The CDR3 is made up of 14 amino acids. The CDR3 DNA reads TGTGCCAGCAGCTTATGGGGCAAGACCTACGAGCAGTACTTC. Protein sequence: CASSLWGKTYEQYF. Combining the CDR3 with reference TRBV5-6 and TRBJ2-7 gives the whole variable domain DAGVTQSPTHLIKTRGQQVTLRCSPKSGHDTVSWYQQALGQGPQFIFQYYEEEERQRGNFPDRFSGHQFPNYSSELNVNALLLGDSALYLCASSLWGKTYEQYFGPGTRLTVT.